Sequencing of this T cell receptor (beta chain) was carried out in a study of blood T cell repertoires in COVID-19. As for the study in general: The origin of the acute and convalescent COVID-19 samples was the United States, Italy and Spain. From T cells, B-cell-depleted T cells, or PBMCs came the material, which was cDNA or gDNA.

In the original workflow: For nucleated cells, counts were estimated from reference gene primer amplification. Sequencing used immunoSEQ multiplex PCR; TCRdb keeps in-frame clones, though not all of them. The V and J calls and clone size were taken over from that table, and D and trimming were inferred from the DNA. The sample shows about 60,000 clones, around 90% of them seen only once. Unmatched junction bases numbered 11, after V lost 3 bases and J lost 9 bases. This CDR3 region has 16 residues. CDR1 is SGHNT and CDR2 is YYREEE in the germline V gene (reference sequence). The sequence was collected from a man aged 50 or older with active COVID-19. The sequencing input was peripheral blood. This chain uses TRBV5-4 with TRBJ1-6; 8 bases line up with TRBD1. The CDR3 loop reads CASSSNWGGQVSPLHF. In DNA form, the CDR3 reads TGTGCCAGCAGCTCCAACTGGGGGGGACAGGTTTCACCCCTCCACTTT.